This TCR beta chain was profiled in a study of cytomegalovirus exposure and HLA in healthy donors. A note on this clone: The antigen is not known.

Both 60 Vbeta primers and 13 Jbeta primers went into the PCR. The repertoire was sequenced with immunoSEQ multiplex PCR; TCRdb's copy has only in-frame clones and lacks some. The sample carries just over 150,000 clones, approximately 81% recorded once. Study-wide results and limits: Both high specificity and high sensitivity reportedly marked the classifier's diagnosis of cytomegalovirus status.

Trimming shortened V by 0 bases and J by 0 bases, and 9 bases separated the two germline ends. CDR3 length: 15 residues. In germline, CDR1 is WNHNN, CDR2 SYGVQD (reference sequence). The TCR sequence derives from a woman aged 18 to 35 in good health and CMV-seronegative. This chain uses TRBV10-1 with TRBJ2-7, with TRBD2 as a possible D gene (5 bases). Sequenced sample: PBMCs. CDR3 sequence (DNA): TGCGCCAGCAGTGAGTCGGGAGATTACTCCTACGAGCAGTACTTC. This sequence encodes CASSESGDYSYEQYF.